This passage covers 4 T cell receptor beta chains from one sample sequenced in a study of regulatory T cells in long-lasting Graves disease. Time point given: newly diagnosed GD, antithyroid drugs for less than 3 months. PBMC RNA served as the TCR library source. Through Arm-PCR of CDR3 regions and iRepertoire HTBI primers, TCR beta libraries were built. MiXCR, run by TCRdb on the multiplex PCR reads, gives a single entry per CDR3 protein. The sample includes 400,000 to 500,000 distinct CDR3 sequences, around 15% of them seen just once. These same records also appear under a second study, on T cells in Graves' hyperthyroidism and ophthalmopathy.

Specimen: peripheral blood mononuclear cells (PBMCs), collected at new diagnosis, from a patient treated with antithyroid drugs. The source of these receptors is a woman in her forties or fifties with Graves disease.

The chain couples TRBV11-2 to TRBJ2-3; 11 nucleotides match TRBD2. The V segment lost 10 bases and the J segment 5 bases; nucleotides outside the gene matches: 8. Germline lookup yields CDR1 SGHAT and CDR2 FQNNGV. The CDR3 loop spans 14 amino acids. CDR3: CAITSGLAGDTQYF. CDR3 DNA sequence: TGTGCCATCACCTCAGGACTAGCGGGAGATACGCAGTATTTT.

The chain has TRBV9 and TRBJ1-2; tentative D call: TRBD1 (5 bases). Germline lookup yields CDR1 SGDLS and CDR2 YYNGEE. There are 12 residues in the CDR3. V was shortened by 3 bases and J by 6 bases, with 9 bases between the two germline ends. CDR3 sequence (DNA): TGTGCCAGCAGCGCCGAGGGACATGGCTACACCTTC. This translates into CASSAEGHGYTF. The whole variable domain, filled in from reference TRBV9 and TRBJ1-2, reads DSGVTQTPKHLITATGQRVTLRCSPRSGDLSVYWYQQSLDQGLQFLIQYYNGEERAKGNILERFSAQQFPDLHSELNLSSLELGDSALYFCASSAEGHGYTFGSGTRLTVV.

The chain has TRBV19 and TRBJ2-2, with 15 bases matching TRBD2. J gave up 5 bases and V 4 bases, and 2 bases lay outside the gene matches. From germline, CDR1 is LNHDA and CDR2 SQIVND (reference sequence). The CDR3 length is 16 residues. The CDR3 sequence: CASSKGLAGGTGELFF. The CDR3 coding sequence is TGTGCCAGTAGTAAGGGACTAGCGGGAGGTACCGGGGAGCTGTTTTTT.

This clonotype came up many times. V and J are TRBV11-2 and TRBJ1-4; TRBD1 might be the D (5 bases). This CDR3 has 14 residues. V was clipped by 1 base and J by 8 bases, with 11 bases between them. In germline, CDR1 is SGHAT, CDR2 FQNNGV. Here the CDR3 reads CASSLGQFFEKLFF. CDR3 in DNA: TGTGCCAGCAGCTTAGGACAGTTCTTCGAAAAACTGTTTTTT.